This TCR beta chain appears in the sequencing data of a study of early T cells in non-severe SARS-CoV-2 infection. In the study overall: The sequenced material was bulk RNA from unsorted whole blood, and its chains were unpaired.

The CDR3 runs 14 residues. Germline CDR1 is ENHRY and CDR2 is SYGVKD. Trimming took off 7 bases at V and 2 bases at J, with 15 bases between the two ends. TCRdb processed the 5' RACE reads anew with MiXCR; each CDR3 protein has one entry. Among about 35,000 distinct CDR3 sequences listed, about 7.4% were seen once. This clonotype was recorded many times. The TCR sequence derives from an adult who was a healthcare worker with PCR-confirmed SARS-CoV-2 infection or an uninfected control (not recorded which). Sequencing was performed on whole blood, taken at baseline. The chain combines TRBV10-3 with TRBJ2-7; no definite D call. The CDR3 DNA follows: TGTGCCATCAAAAGCCCACCTCCAGCCTACGAGCAGTACTTC. Its protein is CAIKSPPPAYEQYF.